This entry concerns a single T cell receptor (beta chain). Antigen specificity is unknown. Germline-derived CDR1 and CDR2 are KGHSH and LQKENI. This CDR3 has 15 amino acids. The germline V and J ends were trimmed by 0 bases and 0 bases, with 6 bases remaining between them. The data belong to a study of T and B cells in COVID-19 patients. Overall study context: Peripheral blood came from COVID-19 patients with active infection or after recovery.

BIOMED2 TRB-A/B primer pools were used in multiplex TRB PCR. A single record per CDR3 protein comes from TCRdb applying MiXCR to the multiplex PCR reads. The table records some 11,000 distinct CDR3 sequences, approximately 33% of them present only once. Broader study findings: In COVID-19 patients, T cell receptor beta variable and joining gene use was reportedly strongly skewed.

Each TRB amplification used about 220-500 ng of genomic DNA from blood. The sample was blood. The clonotype was recovered from a human donor with active COVID-19. The chain employs TRBV18 and TRBJ1-5; no clear D. CDR3 nucleotide sequence: TGTGCCAGCTCACCACCGGGTGGTAGCAATCAGCCCCAGCATTTT. It codes for CASSPPGGSNQPQHF. The variable domain in full, with the rest retrieved from reference TRBV18 and TRBJ1-5, is NAGVMQNPRHLVRRRGQEARLRCSPMKGHSHVYWYRQLPEEGLKFMVYLQKENIIDESGMPKERFSAEFPKEGPSILRIQQVVRGDSAAYFCASSPPGGSNQPQHFGDGTRLSIL.